The next 26 T cell receptor beta chains were all read from a single sample in a study of regulatory T cells in long-lasting Graves disease. Arm-PCR of CDR3 regions with iRepertoire HTBI primers generated TCR beta libraries. MiXCR was run by TCRdb on the multiplex PCR reads, yielding one entry per CDR3 protein. The sample consists of some 490,000 distinct CDR3 sequences, around 12% of them appearing once. Time point described: newly diagnosed GD, antithyroid drugs for less than 3 months. PBMC RNA served as the TCR library source. The sample also formed part of further work on T cells in Graves' hyperthyroidism and ophthalmopathy.

The sequences come from peripheral blood mononuclear cells (PBMCs), collected at new diagnosis, from a patient treated with antithyroid drugs. The receptors originated from a woman aged 30 to 39 with Graves disease.

This clonotype was observed many times. The rearrangement joins TRBV7-3 to TRBJ2-1, with a tentative D call TRBD2 (5 bases). The CDR3 totals 16 residues. V shed 5 bases and J shed 6 bases, with 20 bases lying between them. The germline V gene has CDR1 SGHTA and CDR2 FQGTGA. CDR3 sequence: CASSRALSSGSNEQFF. The DNA of the CDR3 is TGTGCCAGCAGCCGAGCTCTCTCTTCGGGGAGCAATGAGCAGTTCTTC.

This clonotype has at least ten counts. The chain carries TRBV14 and TRBJ2-1, with TRBD1 as a possible D gene (5 bases). V lost 1 base, J lost 7 bases, and 8 bases lay in between. CDR3 size: 13 residues. Germline lookup yields CDR1 SGHDN and CDR2 FVKESK. Here the CDR3 reads CASSQGTPNEQFF. The CDR3 nucleotides are TGTGCCAGCAGCCAAGGGACACCGAATGAGCAGTTCTTC.

In this sample, this clonotype turned up many times. J is TRBJ2-7 and V is TRBV6-5; 11 bases map to TRBD2. Germline V lookup: CDR1 MNHEY, CDR2 SVGAGI. CDR3 length equals 16 residues. The V and J ends lost 0 bases and 9 bases, in that order; junction bases with no gene match: 10. DNA of the CDR3: TGTGCCAGCAGTTACTCGGTCCCGGGACTAGCGGCAAGGCAGTACTTC. Translated, it gives CASSYSVPGLAARQYF.

DNA for the CDR3: TGTGCCACCAGCCTAGGACTAGCGGGTTACAATGAGCAGTTCTTC. As protein: CATSLGLAGYNEQFF. The rearrangement joins TRBV15 to TRBJ2-1; 11 bases match TRBD2. The CDR3 sequence is 15 residues long. J lost 4 bases, V lost 5 bases, and 4 bases had no gene match. Germline values: CDR1 LNHNV, CDR2 YYDKDF (reference sequence).

In its sample, this clonotype was seen a few times. The chain joins TRBV27 to TRBJ2-1, with TRBD2 as a possible D gene (6 bases). This CDR3 is 14 amino acids long. The V and J ends lost 3 bases and 6 bases respectively, with 12 bases between them. Germline loops: CDR1 MNHEY, CDR2 SMNVEV (reference sequence). CDR3 nucleotide sequence: TGTGCCAGCAGTTTTCATTCAGCGGGCAATGAGCAGTTCTTC. Amino acids: CASSFHSAGNEQFF.

This clonotype was detected many times. V is TRBV27 and J is TRBJ2-6; 11 bases line up with TRBD2. V shed 7 bases and J 3 bases; nucleotides not matched to a gene: 11. Germline V gene data show CDR1 as MNHEY and CDR2 as SMNVEV (reference sequence). This CDR3 is built from 18 residues. CDR3 residues: CASMGLAGGGYGANVLTF. In DNA, the CDR3 is TGTGCCAGCATGGGTCTAGCGGGAGGCGGCTATGGGGCCAACGTCCTGACTTTC.

The V gene is TRBV14, the J gene TRBJ1-3; no reliable D call. The V gene's germline CDR1 is SGHDN and CDR2 FVKESK. Trimming pared 4 bases from V and 0 bases from J, leaving 10 bases between. The length of the CDR3 is 15 residues. The CDR3 protein is CASSRVFNSGNTIYF. The CDR3 nucleotides read TGTGCCAGCAGCCGCGTATTCAACTCTGGAAACACCATATATTTT. Full variable domain (remainder filled in from reference TRBV14 and TRBJ1-3): EAGVTQFPSHSVIEKGQTVTLRCDPISGHDNLYWYRRVMGKEIKFLLHFVKESKQDESGMPNNRFLAERTGGTYSTLKVQPAELEDSGVYFCASSRVFNSGNTIYFGEGSWLTVV.

This clonotype was recorded many times. V is TRBV24-1 and J is TRBJ2-3; the match to TRBD2 covers 10 bases. The germline V gene encodes CDR1 KGHDR and CDR2 SFDVKD. Losses at the gene ends were 7 bases for V and 7 bases for J; bases not matched to a gene: 7. CDR3 length: 14 residues. CDR3 sequence (DNA): TGTGCCACCAGAGATAGCGGGAGGCGGCATACGCAGTATTTT. Amino acid sequence: CATRDSGRRHTQYF.

Here the CDR3 reads CASSQRGGRSSYNEQFF. The CDR3 DNA is TGTGCCAGCAGCCAGAGGGGGGGTCGGAGCTCCTACAATGAGCAGTTCTTC. The chain couples TRBV7-9 to TRBJ2-1, with D perhaps TRBD2 (7 bases). The CDR3 length is 17 residues. CDR1 and CDR2 from the germline V gene are SEHNR and FQNEAQ (reference sequence). Trimming shortened V by 5 bases and J by 0 bases, and 17 bases separated the two germline ends.

The rearrangement joins TRBV19 to TRBJ1-1; D gene ambiguous. Trimming stripped 0 bases from V and 6 bases from J, with 11 bases between. The CDR3 has 14 residues. Looked up from germline, CDR1 is LNHDA and CDR2 is SQIVND (reference sequence). CDR3 sequence (DNA): TGTGCCAGTAGTATAGAACGGGGTAAGCCTGAAGCTTTCTTT. It is translated as CASSIERGKPEAFF.

The sample holds a few counts of this clonotype. The J gene is TRBJ1-2, the V gene TRBV20-1; 7 bases are shared with TRBD1. From germline, CDR1 is DFQATT and CDR2 SNEGSKA (reference sequence). The CDR3 consists of 15 residues. Trimming took 3 bases from V and 6 from J; bases not matched to a gene: 13. The CDR3 bases are TGCAGTGCTAGTGCCTGGGACAGCCAAACGGATGGCTACACCTTC. This gives the protein CSASAWDSQTDGYTF.

This clonotype was counted at least ten times. V usage is TRBV2 and J usage is TRBJ1-5, with no clear D. This CDR3 has 15 amino acids. Germline CDR1 and CDR2: SNHLY and FYNNEI. V was pared by 4 bases and J by 2 bases, with 12 bases between. CDR3 DNA: TGTGCCAGCAGTGCCTGGGAAGGAGGCAATCAGCCCCAGCATTTT. Its protein product is CASSAWEGGNQPQHF. The whole variable domain, remainder taken from reference TRBV2 and TRBJ1-5, is EPEVTQTPSHQVTQMGQEVILRCVPISNHLYFYWYRQILGQKVEFLVSFYNNEISEKSEIFDDQFSVERPDGSNFTLKIRSTKLEDSAMYFCASSAWEGGNQPQHFGDGTRLSIL.

The CDR3 region has the DNA TGTGCCAGTTGGACAGTCAATTCACCCCTCCACTTT. Encoded protein: CASWTVNSPLHF. V and J are TRBV28 and TRBJ1-6; TRBD1 is a possible D gene (6 bases). Trimming took 9 bases from V and 7 from J, leaving 10 bases between them. The CDR3 is made up of 12 amino acids. Germline CDR1 reads MDHEN; CDR2 reads SYDVKM.

In this sample, this clonotype turned up many times. The chain uses TRBV7-2 and TRBJ1-4; the match to TRBD1 covers 9 bases. Trimming took 4 bases from V and 6 from J; bases not matched to a gene: 9. CDR1 and CDR2 (germline): SGHTA, FQGNSA. The CDR3 has 16 residues. The chain's CDR3 is CASSSTPGTGYEKLFF. The CDR3 coding sequence is TGTGCCAGCAGCTCCACCCCCGGGACAGGGTATGAAAAACTGTTTTTT.

This clonotype was found many times. The rearrangement joins TRBV27 to TRBJ1-1; 8 bases are a match to TRBD1. The ends lost 6 bases at V and 5 bases at J; junction bases unmatched: 8. CDR1 is MNHEY and CDR2 is SMNVEV in the germline V gene (reference sequence). This CDR3 is 14 amino acids long. CDR3: CASRVQGGGTEAFF. CDR3 sequence (DNA): TGTGCCAGCAGAGTACAGGGGGGGGGGACTGAAGCTTTCTTT.

In its sample, this clonotype was seen a few times. It may be a read error: a sequence one base away is much more abundant. The V and J genes are TRBV12-3 or TRBV12-4 and TRBJ2-3; 11 bases match TRBD2. CDR3 length equals 16 residues. CDR3 DNA: TGTGCCAGCAGTGACACTAGCGGGAGTGGCACAGGTACGCAGTATTTT. This encodes CASSDTSGSGTGTQYF.

The V and J genes are TRBV20-1 and TRBJ2-1, with 10 bases identical to TRBD2. The CDR3 covers 17 residues. CDR1 and CDR2 (germline): DFQATT, SNEGSKA (reference sequence). V lost 5 bases and J lost 7; bases outside the gene matches: 17. The CDR3, as DNA: TGCAGTGCTTCCTCCTTTCAACTAGCGGGGACGGTTAATGAGCAGTTCTTC. It yields the protein CSASSFQLAGTVNEQFF.

This clonotype was seen more than once but under ten times. The J gene is TRBJ2-1, the V gene TRBV7-9; D possibly matches TRBD1 or TRBD2 (5 bases each). CDR3 size: 15 residues. V dropped 4 bases and J dropped 3 bases, with 13 bases sitting between them. The germline CDR1 and CDR2 sequences are SEHNR and FQNEAQ (reference sequence). This CDR3 reads CASSWDRRYYNEQFF. The CDR3 DNA is TGTGCCAGCAGCTGGGACCGTCGATACTACAATGAGCAGTTCTTC.

At least ten counts were recorded for this clonotype. V is TRBV2 and J is TRBJ2-2; D not certain. The CDR3 runs to 13 residues. The germline V gene has CDR1 SNHLY and CDR2 FYNNEI. Trimming left V 4 bases short and J 5 bases short, with 8 bases between. This chain's CDR3 is CASSGEYTGELFF. The CDR3 DNA is TGTGCCAGCAGTGGCGAGTATACCGGGGAGCTGTTTTTT.

This chain joins TRBV27 and TRBJ2-5; 7 nucleotides agree with TRBD2. CDR1 MNHEY and CDR2 SMNVEV come from the germline V gene (reference sequence). With V trimmed by 0 bases and J by 2 bases, 6 bases remained unmatched. The CDR3 totals 16 residues. The CDR3 coding sequence is TGTGCCAGCAGTTTATCAGGTTGGGGGGGGCAAGAGACCCAGTACTTC. Protein: CASSLSGWGGQETQYF.

The J gene is TRBJ2-1, the V gene TRBV28; D uncertain. Germline V gives CDR1 MDHEN, CDR2 SYDVKM. Trimming cost V 7 bases and J 0 bases, with 13 bases left between them. This CDR3 contains 15 residues. This chain's CDR3 is CASTPEGLSYNEQFF. CDR3 bases: TGTGCCAGCACCCCTGAAGGCCTCTCCTACAATGAGCAGTTCTTC.

This clonotype was recorded at least ten times. For the CDR3, the DNA is TGTGCCAGCAGTTACCGGGTGGGGCCGAACTACGAGCAGTACTTC. Its protein product is CASSYRVGPNYEQYF. The genes are TRBV6-5 and TRBJ2-7; tentative D call: TRBD1 (5 bases). The CDR3 is 15 amino acids. Germline V gene lookup returns CDR1 MNHEY and CDR2 SVGAGI. V lost 2 bases, J lost 3 bases, and 14 bases lay in between.

Regarding this clonotype: A read error may explain this, as a much larger clone is one base away. The chain joins TRBV3-1 to TRBJ2-1; 10 bases agree with TRBD1. Losses at the gene ends were 1 base for V and 11 bases for J; bases not matched to a gene: 8. The CDR3 loop spans 15 amino acids. Germline CDR1 LGHDT, CDR2 YNNKEL (reference sequence). The CDR3 DNA reads TGTGCCAGCAGCCAAGGGGACAGGGGCGCTAGTAAGCAGTTCTTC. It encodes CASSQGDRGASKQFF.

This clonotype was found many times. The CDR3 DNA sequence: TGTGCCAGCGGACGGGAAAAACTGTTTTTT. It translates to CASGREKLFF. The genes are TRBV30 and TRBJ1-4, with unresolved D. The V end lost 8 bases, the J end lost 8 bases, and 9 bases lay between the germline ends. The CDR3 extends over 10 amino acids. Germline values: CDR1 GTSNPN, CDR2 SVGIG (reference sequence).

This clonotype showed up just a few times. The chain combines TRBV11-2 with TRBJ1-2, with TRBD1 matching over 8 bases. Germline loops: CDR1 SGHAT, CDR2 FQNNGV. The trim removed 2 bases at V and 9 bases at J, leaving 8 bases unmatched. The CDR3 loop spans 14 amino acids. CDR3 bases: TGTGCCAGCAGCTTACCAACAGGGGGGATGCGCTACACCTTC. It encodes CASSLPTGGMRYTF.

This clonotype was counted only a few times. The chain couples TRBV2 to TRBJ1-5; D not resolved. Germline assignment: CDR1 SNHLY and CDR2 FYNNEI. Trimming stripped 0 bases from V and 2 bases from J, with 8 bases between. The CDR3 runs to 15 residues. CDR3 coding DNA: TGTGCCAGCAGTGAAGCGCTTCGGGGCAATCAGCCCCAGCATTTT. Translated, it gives CASSEALRGNQPQHF.